The present T cell receptor (beta chain) was sequenced within a study of radiotherapy plus CTLA-4 blockade in lung cancer. As for the study in general: An objective response was seen in about 18% of patients, and disease control in around 31%.

Whole-study results and caveats: The authors reported that early blood T cell clone dynamics, with interferon-beta, best predicted response.

There are 15 residues in the CDR3. The germline gives CDR1 SGHRS, CDR2 YFSETQ. Trimming shortened V by 0 bases and J by 2 bases, and 10 bases separated the two germline ends. Regarding this clone: What it binds is unknown.

Each patient with chemo-refractory metastatic non-small-cell lung cancer was treated with focal radiation plus CTLA-4 blockade using ipilimumab. Clones were read by immunoSEQ multiplex PCR, and TCRdb kept only the in-frame ones, dropping some. The data show 40,000 to 50,000 clones, 73% seen once. The receptor's source is a human donor with non-small cell lung cancer who had a complete response to radiotherapy plus ipilimumab. The sequences come from peripheral blood, collected from a patient treated with radiotherapy plus ipilimumab. The chain recombines TRBV5-1 with TRBJ2-3; D not certain. CDR3 coding DNA: TGCGCCAGCAGCTTGGCCGGTCTCTACACAGATACGCAGTATTTT. Translation: CASSLAGLYTDTQYF.